These 6 T cell receptor beta chains were sequenced from one sample in a study of cytomegalovirus exposure and HLA in healthy donors. The primer mix had 60 Vbeta and 13 Jbeta primers. Clones were read by immunoSEQ multiplex PCR, and TCRdb kept only the in-frame ones, dropping some. The repertoire holds over 150,000 clones, with about 80% as singletons. Specimen: PBMCs. These receptors were collected from a boy between 10 and 17 years old in good health and CMV-seronegative.

The chain employs TRBV2 and TRBJ2-3; 7 bases fit TRBD2. This CDR3 spans 15 amino acids. The ends lost 5 bases at V and 5 bases at J; junction bases unmatched: 10. The germline gives CDR1 SNHLY, CDR2 FYNNEI. The CDR3 here is CASSSNRGEGDTQYF. CDR3 sequence (DNA): TGTGCCAGCAGTTCCAACCGGGGGGAGGGAGATACGCAGTATTTT.

This clone was recorded only once. The J gene is TRBJ1-5, the V gene TRBV7-8; D not certain. The germline CDR1 and CDR2 sequences are SGHVS and FQNEAQ. Trimming took 3 bases from V and 3 from J, leaving 9 bases between them. The CDR3 has 14 amino acids. This CDR3 reads CASSLAQPNQPQHF. The CDR3 DNA reads TGTGCCAGCAGCTTGGCACAGCCCAATCAGCCCCAGCATTTT.

The J gene is TRBJ1-2, the V gene TRBV2; D ambiguous. Germline V gives CDR1 SNHLY, CDR2 FYNNEI. The V end lost 6 bases, the J end lost 4 bases, and 15 bases lay between the germline ends. The CDR3 totals 14 residues. The CDR3 loop is CASRPWGGGYGYTF. CDR3 nucleotides: TGTGCCAGCAGGCCCTGGGGAGGCGGCTATGGCTACACCTTC.

The chain recombines TRBV5-1 with TRBJ1-2; D is unclear. CDR3 length: 15 residues. The V end lost 3 bases, the J end lost 6 bases, and 18 bases lay between the germline ends. In germline, CDR1 is SGHRS, CDR2 YFSETQ. DNA of the CDR3: TGCGCCAGCAGCTCCGGAACAGTACGGTGGGATGGCTACACCTTC. Amino acids: CASSSGTVRWDGYTF.

The chain is built from TRBV10-3 and TRBJ2-7; D gene uncertain. Germline loops: CDR1 ENHRY, CDR2 SYGVKD. The CDR3 is made up of 14 amino acids. The V and J ends lost 0 bases and 3 bases respectively, with 9 bases between them. Written as DNA, the CDR3 is TGTGCCATCAGTGAGTCCGGGTTTAACTACGAGCAGTACTTC. Translation: CAISESGFNYEQYF.

V is TRBV29-1 and J is TRBJ1-2, with no clear D. Trimming took 2 bases from V and 1 from J, leaving 5 bases between them. Germline-derived CDR1 and CDR2 are SQVTM and ANQGSEA. The CDR3 has 12 residues. The CDR3 DNA follows: TGCAGCGTTGAACTGAGTAACTATGGCTACACCTTC. Its translation is CSVELSNYGYTF.